The sequence of this T cell receptor beta chain was determined in a study of shared clonotypes between healthy human individuals. Study-wide context: Each donor's CD4 naive and CD4 memory cells filled three plates apiece, CD8 naive two, and CD8 memory one. Points from the study as a whole: When compared with the clonotypes that were shared by all four sorted-subset donors, the non-shared clonotypes turned out to have lower generation probabilities.

Among the donors, all were Caucasian adults who lived in Nashville, Tennessee. Germline loops: CDR1 SGHRS, CDR2 YFSETQ. The CDR3 is 15 amino acids. The V and J ends lost 7 bases and 0 bases, in that order; junction bases with no gene match: 8. The table came from immunoSEQ multiplex PCR; TCRdb's copy has only in-frame clones and leaves some out. The sample carries over a million clones, 95% to 97% recorded once. As for this clone: Antigen: not known.

The chain employs TRBV5-1 and TRBJ2-7; 9 nucleotides line up with TRBD1. The sequencing sample was made of naive CD4+ T cells sorted from blood. Subset: CD45RA+ positively selected. The source is a man aged 25 to 40 in good health. The CDR3 DNA sequence: TGCGCCAGCCATTCCCCGGGACAGGGCTCCTACGAGCAGTACTTC. Its protein product is CASHSPGQGSYEQYF. The variable domain in full, with the rest retrieved from reference TRBV5-1 and TRBJ2-7, is KAGVTQTPRYLIKTRGQQVTLSCSPISGHRSVSWYQQTPGQGLQFLFEYFSETQRNKGNFPGRFSGRQFSNSRSEMNVSTLELGDSALYLCASHSPGQGSYEQYFGPGTRLTVT.